The sequence of this TCR beta chain was determined in a study of shared clonotypes between healthy human individuals. On the study more broadly: CD4 naive cells filled three plates per donor, CD4 memory three, CD8 naive two and CD8 memory one.

This CDR3 spans 14 amino acids. The germline CDR1 and CDR2 sequences are MGHRA and YSYEKL. V was shortened by 6 bases and J by 8 bases, with 16 bases between the two germline ends. In replicate PCRs of sorted subsets, roughly 190 ng DNA, approximately 32,000 T cell genomes, was used. Assay used: immunoSEQ multiplex PCR; TCRdb lists only in-frame clones, some missing. The sample holds fewer than 2.5 million clones, over 85% seen once. Nashville, Tennessee was home to all donors, each a Caucasian adult. About this clone: Its cognate antigen is unknown.

The study, taken as a whole, reports: Clonotypes shared by all four donors outscored non-shared clonotypes in generation probability.

This receptor was identified in a man aged 18 to 30 in good health. Some clones in this sample may be carry-over from other donors' samples. The rearrangement links TRBV4-1 to TRBJ1-4; the D gene is possibly TRBD1 (5 bases). Sequenced: naive CD4+ T cells from PBMCs. The subset here: CD45RA+ positively selected. The CDR3 loop reads CASSSLGGVEKLFF. In DNA form, the CDR3 reads TGCGCCAGCAGTTCCTTGGGAGGGGTAGAAAAACTGTTTTTT.